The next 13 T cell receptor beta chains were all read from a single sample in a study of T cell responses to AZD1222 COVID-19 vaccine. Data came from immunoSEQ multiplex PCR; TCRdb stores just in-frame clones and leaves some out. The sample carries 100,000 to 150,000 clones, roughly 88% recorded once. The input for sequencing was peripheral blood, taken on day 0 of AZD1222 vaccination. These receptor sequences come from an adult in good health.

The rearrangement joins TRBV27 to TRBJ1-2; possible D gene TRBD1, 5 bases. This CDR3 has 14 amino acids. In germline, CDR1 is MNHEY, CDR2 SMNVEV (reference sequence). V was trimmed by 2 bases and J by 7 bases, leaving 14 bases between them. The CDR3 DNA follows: TGTGCCAGCAGTTTAGATTTGGGTACAGGTGGCTACACCTTC. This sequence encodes CASSLDLGTGGYTF.

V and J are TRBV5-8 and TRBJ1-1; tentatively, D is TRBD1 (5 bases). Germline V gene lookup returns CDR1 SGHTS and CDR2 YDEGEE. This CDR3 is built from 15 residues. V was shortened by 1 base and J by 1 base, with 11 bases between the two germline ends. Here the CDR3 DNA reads TGTGCCAGCAGCTTGAGCGGGGCCGGGAACACTGAAGCTTTCTTT. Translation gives CASSLSGAGNTEAFF. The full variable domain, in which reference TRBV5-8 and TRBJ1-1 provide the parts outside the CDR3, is EAGVTQSPTHLIKTRGQQATLRCSPISGHTSVYWYQQALGLGLQFLLWYDEGEERNRGNFPPRFSGRQFPNYSSELNVNALELEDSALYLCASSLSGAGNTEAFFGQGTRLTVV.

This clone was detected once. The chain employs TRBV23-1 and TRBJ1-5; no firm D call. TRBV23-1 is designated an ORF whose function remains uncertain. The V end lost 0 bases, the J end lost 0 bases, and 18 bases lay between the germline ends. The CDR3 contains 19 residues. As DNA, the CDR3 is TGCGCCAGCAGTCAATCTGCCCCGTGGCAGTCTTATAGCAATCAGCCCCAGCATTTT. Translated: CASSQSAPWQSYSNQPQHF.

The DNA of the CDR3 is TGTGCCAGCAGTTTATTGGTTAGGAACACTGAAGCTTTCTTT. Amino acids: CASSLLVRNTEAFF. The rearrangement uses TRBV28 and TRBJ1-1; D gene unclear. The CDR3 runs 14 residues. Trimming pared 1 base from V and 1 base from J, leaving 7 bases between. CDR1 and CDR2 (germline): MDHEN, SYDVKM.

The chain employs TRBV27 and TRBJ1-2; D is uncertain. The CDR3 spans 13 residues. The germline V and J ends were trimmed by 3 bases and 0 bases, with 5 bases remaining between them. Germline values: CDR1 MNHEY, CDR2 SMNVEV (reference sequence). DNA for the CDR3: TGTGCCAGCAGTTTCAGAGCTAACTATGGCTACACCTTC. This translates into CASSFRANYGYTF.

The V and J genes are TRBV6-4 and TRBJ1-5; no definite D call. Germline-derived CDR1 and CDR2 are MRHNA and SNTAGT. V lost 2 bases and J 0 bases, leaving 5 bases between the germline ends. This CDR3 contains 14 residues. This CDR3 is CASSDGHSNQPQHF. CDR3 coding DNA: TGTGCCAGCAGTGACGGCCATAGCAATCAGCCCCAGCATTTT.

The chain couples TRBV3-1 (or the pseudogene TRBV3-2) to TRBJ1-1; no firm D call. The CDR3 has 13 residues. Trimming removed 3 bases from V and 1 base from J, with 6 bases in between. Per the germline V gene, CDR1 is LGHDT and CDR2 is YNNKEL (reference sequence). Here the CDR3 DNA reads TGTGCCAGCAGCCACCGACAGAACACTGAAGCTTTCTTT. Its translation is CASSHRQNTEAFF.

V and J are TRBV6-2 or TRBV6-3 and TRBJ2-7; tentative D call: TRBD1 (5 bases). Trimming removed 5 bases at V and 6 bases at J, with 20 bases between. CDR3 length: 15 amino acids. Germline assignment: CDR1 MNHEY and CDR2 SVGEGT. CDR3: CASSKGNHLLGEQYF. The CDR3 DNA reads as TGTGCCAGCAGTAAGGGGAATCACCTACTCGGCGAGCAGTACTTC.

The CDR3 bases are TGTGCCAGCAGCGCAGGACACAGCTATGGCTACACCTTC. The encoded protein is CASSAGHSYGYTF. This rearrangement joins TRBV7-2 to TRBJ1-2, with D maybe TRBD1 (5 bases). Trimming stripped 5 bases from V and 4 bases from J, with 11 bases between. CDR1 and CDR2 (germline): SGHTA, FQGNSA. The CDR3 is made up of 13 amino acids.

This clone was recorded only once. The CDR3 bases are TGTGCCACCAGCCGGGCCACAGGGTCGAATGAAAAACTGTTTTTT. It yields the protein CATSRATGSNEKLFF. This rearrangement joins TRBV15 to TRBJ1-4, with D maybe TRBD1 (6 bases). V dropped 5 bases and J dropped 5 bases, with 15 bases sitting between them. Germline CDR1 is LNHNV and CDR2 is YYDKDF (reference sequence). There are 15 residues in the CDR3.

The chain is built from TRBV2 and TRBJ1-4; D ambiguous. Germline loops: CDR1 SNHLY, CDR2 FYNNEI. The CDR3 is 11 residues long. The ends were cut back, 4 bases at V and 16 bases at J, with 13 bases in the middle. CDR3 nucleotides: TGTGCCAGCAGTGTCGGCGATACTCAGTTTTTT. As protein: CASSVGDTQFF.

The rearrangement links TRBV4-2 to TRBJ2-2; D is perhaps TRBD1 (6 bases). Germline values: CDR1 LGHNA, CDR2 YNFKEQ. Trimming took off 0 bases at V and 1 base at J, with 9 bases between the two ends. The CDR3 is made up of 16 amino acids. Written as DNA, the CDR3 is TGTGCCAGCAGCCAAGAAGTACAGGGGAACACCGGGGAGCTGTTTTTT. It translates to CASSQEVQGNTGELFF.

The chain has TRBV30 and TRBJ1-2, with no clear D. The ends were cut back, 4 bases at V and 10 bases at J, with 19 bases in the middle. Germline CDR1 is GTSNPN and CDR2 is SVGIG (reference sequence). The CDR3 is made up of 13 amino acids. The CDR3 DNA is TGTGCCTGGAAGTATGAGGACTCGGCGCTCTACACCTTC. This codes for CAWKYEDSALYTF.